This T cell receptor beta chain was found in a study of blood T cell repertoires in COVID-19. Study in general: Acute and convalescent COVID-19 samples came from the United States, Italy and Spain. Sample material is recorded as cDNA or gDNA derived from T cells, B-cell-depleted T cells, or PBMCs.

CDR1 and CDR2 from the germline V gene are MNHNS and SASEGT. The J segment lost 10 bases and the V segment lost 3 bases, leaving 7 bases of the junction unmatched. The CDR3 is made up of 14 amino acids. In the original workflow: How many nucleated cells were present was estimated from reference gene primer amplification. Sequenced by immunoSEQ multiplex PCR; TCRdb stores in-frame clones only, minus some. The DNA was the basis for D and trimming; V, J and clone size are from that table. The repertoire consists of 75,000 to 100,000 clones, with around 80% occurring once and the leading ten covering 20% to 25%.

The sequencing input was peripheral blood. J is TRBJ1-4 and V is TRBV6-1; TRBD1 matches 8 bases. The sequence was collected from a human donor in a cohort sampled during active COVID-19. Written as DNA, the CDR3 is TGTGCCAGCAGTGACGGACAGGGTTTAGGAAAACTGTTTTTT. Translation gives CASSDGQGLGKLFF.